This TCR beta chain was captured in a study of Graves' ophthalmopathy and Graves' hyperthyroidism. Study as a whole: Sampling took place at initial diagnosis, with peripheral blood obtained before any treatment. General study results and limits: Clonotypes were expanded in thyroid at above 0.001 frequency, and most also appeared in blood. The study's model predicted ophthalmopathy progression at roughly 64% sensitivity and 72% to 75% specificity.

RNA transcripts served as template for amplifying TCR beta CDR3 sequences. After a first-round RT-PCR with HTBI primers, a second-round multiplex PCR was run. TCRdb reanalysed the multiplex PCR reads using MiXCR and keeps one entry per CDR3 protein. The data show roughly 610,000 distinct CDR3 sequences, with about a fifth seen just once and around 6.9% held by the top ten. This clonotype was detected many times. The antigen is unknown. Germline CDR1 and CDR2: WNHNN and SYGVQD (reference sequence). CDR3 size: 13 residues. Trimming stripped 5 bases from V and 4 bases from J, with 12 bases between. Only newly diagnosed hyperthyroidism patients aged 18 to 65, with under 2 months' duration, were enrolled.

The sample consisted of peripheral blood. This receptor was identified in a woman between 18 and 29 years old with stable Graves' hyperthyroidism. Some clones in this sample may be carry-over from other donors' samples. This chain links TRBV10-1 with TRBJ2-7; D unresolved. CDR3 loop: CASSSAGTYEQYF. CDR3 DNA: TGCGCCAGCAGTTCAGCCGGAACATACGAGCAGTACTTC.